These 25 T cell receptor beta chains share one sample of origin, sequenced in a study of T cell responses to AZD1222 COVID-19 vaccine. Assay used: immunoSEQ multiplex PCR; TCRdb lists only in-frame clones, some missing. Of around 110,000 clones listed, more than 85% are singletons. This material consisted of peripheral blood, taken on day 0 of AZD1222 vaccination. Every receptor here comes from an adult in good health.

The gene calls are TRBV2 and TRBJ1-5, with D possibly being TRBD1 (5 bases). The germline V and J ends were trimmed by 7 bases and 0 bases, with 13 bases remaining between them. Germline lookup yields CDR1 SNHLY and CDR2 FYNNEI. This CDR3 spans 15 amino acids. For the CDR3, the DNA is TGTGCCAGCACTGCAGACAGCTATAGCAATCAGCCCCAGCATTTT. Its translation is CASTADSYSNQPQHF.

This chain uses TRBV19 with TRBJ2-7; the match to TRBD2 covers 13 bases. This CDR3 is 14 amino acids long. CDR1 LNHDA and CDR2 SQIVND come from the germline V gene (reference sequence). The trim removed 6 bases at V and 4 bases at J, leaving 3 bases unmatched. The DNA for the CDR3 is TGTGCCAGTAGATCGACTAGCGGGAGGTACGAGCAGTACTTC. The encoded protein is CASRSTSGRYEQYF.

The chain recombines TRBV3-1 (or the pseudogene TRBV3-2) with TRBJ2-1; weak D call: TRBD2 (5 bases). The CDR3 is made up of 15 amino acids. V lost 4 bases to trimming and J lost 0 bases, with 10 bases between them. CDR1 LGHDT and CDR2 YNNKEL come from the germline V gene (reference sequence). The CDR3 region is CASSPSGTSYNEQFF. In DNA form, the CDR3 reads TGTGCCAGCAGCCCAAGCGGTACCTCCTACAATGAGCAGTTCTTC.

CDR3 protein: CAIKGDRSSYEQYF. For the CDR3, the DNA is TGTGCCATCAAAGGGGACAGGAGCTCCTACGAGCAGTACTTC. This chain connects TRBV10-3 to TRBJ2-7, with 8 bases identical to TRBD1. CDR3 size: 14 residues. V shed 7 bases and J 0 bases; nucleotides not matched to a gene: 5. In germline, CDR1 is ENHRY, CDR2 SYGVKD.

In the case of this clone: Relative to the germline gene, one junction end is altered; a read error may explain this. J is TRBJ1-4 and V is TRBV2, with a tentative D call TRBD1 (5 bases). This CDR3 spans 16 amino acids. Germline V lookup: CDR1 SNHLY, CDR2 FYNNEI. The CDR3 nucleotides are TGTGCCAGCAGTGATTTACGGGACGGCACTAGTGAAAAACTGTTTTTT. Translated: CASSDLRDGTSEKLFF.

This chain joins TRBV28 and TRBJ2-1; D unclear. The CDR3 has 13 residues. The V gene's germline CDR1 is MDHEN and CDR2 SYDVKM. The V end lost 1 base, the J end lost 8 bases, and 9 bases lay between the germline ends. Here the CDR3 reads CASSLSLLYEQFF. The CDR3 coding sequence is TGTGCCAGCAGTTTATCTCTGTTGTATGAGCAGTTCTTC.

V usage is TRBV28 and J usage is TRBJ2-7, with 7 bases identical to TRBD1. CDR1 is MDHEN, CDR2 SYDVKM, per germline. J gave up 3 bases and V 6 bases, and 11 bases lay outside the gene matches. The CDR3 covers 15 residues. This chain's CDR3 is CASRPIWDSNYEQYF. The CDR3 region has the DNA TGTGCCAGCAGACCAATTTGGGACAGCAACTACGAGCAGTACTTC.

In its sample, this clone was seen once. The rearrangement joins TRBV6-5 to TRBJ1-5, with D perhaps TRBD1 (5 bases). The CDR3 runs 12 residues. Trimming removed 11 bases at V and 2 bases at J, with 10 bases between. The germline V gene encodes CDR1 MNHEY and CDR2 SVGAGI. The CDR3 here is CAGGVGNQPQHF. The CDR3 DNA reads as TGTGCCGGGGGGGTTGGCAATCAGCCCCAGCATTTT.

The gene calls are TRBV5-1 and TRBJ1-2; 10 bases align to TRBD1. The CDR3 consists of 13 residues. Per the germline V gene, CDR1 is SGHRS and CDR2 is YFSETQ. The junction had 11 bases not matched to a gene; V was cut back by 4 bases and J by 14 bases. CDR3 sequence (DNA): TGCGCCAGCAGCCCAGGGACAGGGGTATTGTGGACCTTC. Protein sequence: CASSPGTGVLWTF.

The chain links TRBV29-1 to TRBJ2-7, with 12 bases lining up with TRBD1. Germline V gives CDR1 SQVTM, CDR2 ANQGSEA. This CDR3 contains 15 residues. The V segment lost 3 bases and the J segment 2 bases; nucleotides outside the gene matches: 5. The CDR3 bases are TGCAGCGTTGAGGGGGGACAGGGGGCGGCCTACGAGCAGTACTTC. It is translated as CSVEGGQGAAYEQYF.

The chain uses TRBV27 and TRBJ1-6; possible D gene TRBD1, 5 bases. The CDR3 runs to 16 residues. CDR1 is MNHEY and CDR2 is SMNVEV in the germline V gene (reference sequence). Deletions cut 3 bases from V and 13 bases from J, with 22 bases between. CDR3 DNA sequence: TGTGCCAGCAGTTTTAAGGGGCTGATCGAATTCAGCCCCCTCCACTTT. This gives the protein CASSFKGLIEFSPLHF.

There are a few counts of this clone. The rearrangement uses TRBV7-2 and TRBJ2-1, with 16 positions matching TRBD2. After removal of 0 bases from V and 3 bases from J, the junction contained 8 bases not matched to a gene. Germline CDR1 and CDR2: SGHTA and FQGNSA. The CDR3 totals 20 residues. Here the CDR3 DNA reads TGTGCCAGCAGCTTAGCAAAGGGACTAGCGGGGGGGCCTTTCTACAATGAGCAGTTCTTC. It translates to CASSLAKGLAGGPFYNEQFF.

This chain links TRBV14 with TRBJ2-2; 10 bases fit TRBD1. V trimming: 0 bases; J trimming: 5 bases; junction bases outside the gene matches: 3. The CDR3 contains 16 residues. Germline CDR1 is SGHDN and CDR2 is FVKESK. CDR3 protein: CASSQDRQGATGELFF. The DNA of the CDR3 is TGTGCCAGCAGCCAAGATCGACAGGGGGCGACCGGGGAGCTGTTTTTT.

This chain uses TRBV28 with TRBJ1-6; D is perhaps TRBD1 (6 bases). Germline values: CDR1 MDHEN, CDR2 SYDVKM. V was trimmed by 6 bases and J by 7 bases, leaving 16 bases between them. The CDR3 is 15 amino acids. The CDR3 DNA reads as TGTGCCAGCAGCCTCCTTTGGACAGAAAATTCACCCCTCCACTTT. This sequence encodes CASSLLWTENSPLHF.

V is TRBV6-1 and J is TRBJ1-3; no clear D gene. The V gene lost 4 bases and the J gene lost 0 bases, with 16 bases spanning the gap. The germline V gene encodes CDR1 MNHNS and CDR2 SASEGT. The CDR3 is made up of 17 amino acids. Here the CDR3 DNA reads TGTGCCAGCAGTGGTCCGGCAGCCGTCCTCTCTGGAAACACCATATATTTT. Encoded protein: CASSGPAAVLSGNTIYF.

This sequence joins TRBV5-4 and TRBJ2-7, with D uncertain. Trimming shortened V by 0 bases and J by 10 bases, and 14 bases separated the two germline ends. Germline V lookup: CDR1 SGHNT, CDR2 YYREEE (reference sequence). The CDR3 is made up of 13 amino acids. The CDR3 sequence: CASSLGWDGEQYF. Written as DNA, the CDR3 is TGTGCCAGCAGCTTGGGATGGGATGGGGAACAGTACTTC.

This chain uses TRBV7-2 with TRBJ1-2; D is undetermined. This CDR3 region has 15 residues. The germline V and J ends were trimmed by 4 bases and 6 bases, with 18 bases remaining between them. CDR1 and CDR2 (germline): SGHTA, FQGNSA. DNA for the CDR3: TGTGCCAGCAGCTCCTATCCCTCGGGAGGAGATGGCTACACCTTC. It translates to CASSSYPSGGDGYTF.

This clone occurred a few times. V and J are TRBV2 and TRBJ1-6, with TRBD1 matching 7 bases. J lost 8 bases, V lost 8 bases, and 18 bases had no gene match. This CDR3 spans 17 amino acids. Germline assignment: CDR1 SNHLY and CDR2 FYNNEI. The CDR3 nucleotides are TGTGCCAGCCGACGAGGGAGGGGGCTCCCCCAGGATTCACCCCTCCACTTT. It specifies CASRRGRGLPQDSPLHF.

This clone turned up a few times. The chain employs TRBV11-2 and TRBJ2-1, with D possibly matching TRBD1 (5 bases). Looked up from germline, CDR1 is SGHAT and CDR2 is FQNNGV. Trimming removed 0 bases at V and 5 bases at J, with 14 bases between. The CDR3 has 16 amino acids. CDR3 loop: CASSLDPGRVDNEQFF. CDR3 coding DNA: TGTGCCAGCAGCTTAGATCCCGGCAGGGTAGACAATGAGCAGTTCTTC.

The genes are TRBV2 and TRBJ1-1, with D possibly matching TRBD1 (5 bases). The germline CDR1 and CDR2 sequences are SNHLY and FYNNEI. Trimming removed 6 bases from V and 7 bases from J, with 15 bases in between. This CDR3 is built from 13 residues. Here the CDR3 DNA reads TGTGCCAGCAGCCACTCCGGGACGAGTGAAGCTTTCTTT. It codes for CASSHSGTSEAFF.

Only a few counts were recorded for this clone. The chain has TRBV27 and TRBJ2-3, with D unclear. V was pared by 2 bases and J by 1 base, with 4 bases between. Germline-derived CDR1 and CDR2 are MNHEY and SMNVEV (reference sequence). The CDR3 is made up of 13 amino acids. The chain's CDR3 is CASSLPGTDTQYF. CDR3 sequence (DNA): TGTGCCAGCAGTTTACCAGGCACAGATACGCAGTATTTT.

The chain links TRBV5-4 to TRBJ1-1; D not certain. The CDR3 totals 13 residues. Germline V lookup: CDR1 SGHNT, CDR2 YYREEE (reference sequence). V lost 1 base, J lost 5 bases, and 9 bases lay in between. CDR3 nucleotides: TGTGCCAGCAGCTTGAGTGGAGGTACTGAAGCTTTCTTT. This encodes CASSLSGGTEAFF.

The chain employs TRBV10-3 and TRBJ1-1; D is unclear. Per the germline V gene, CDR1 is ENHRY and CDR2 is SYGVKD. This CDR3 is built from 15 residues. Between the trimmed V and J ends, which lost 4 bases and 0 bases, there was a span of 12 bases. CDR3: CAISAGSFMNTEAFF. CDR3 DNA: TGTGCCATCAGTGCAGGAAGTTTCATGAACACTGAAGCTTTCTTT.

The chain carries TRBV19 and TRBJ1-3; TRBD1 is a possible D gene (5 bases). Per the germline V gene, CDR1 is LNHDA and CDR2 is SQIVND (reference sequence). V was trimmed by 6 bases and J by 4 bases, leaving 13 bases between them. This CDR3 has 14 residues. CDR3 loop: CASSPWQGGNTIYF. CDR3 sequence (DNA): TGTGCCAGTAGCCCGTGGCAGGGCGGAAACACCATATATTTT.

This clone was counted between two and nine times. CDR3 coding DNA: TGTGCCAGCAGTCTAGGGGGACAAGCCAAAAACATTCAGTACTTC. Its translation is CASSLGGQAKNIQYF. The chain joins TRBV28 to TRBJ2-4; possible D gene TRBD1, 6 bases. Germline assignment: CDR1 MDHEN and CDR2 SYDVKM. The length of the CDR3 is 15 residues. Trimming took off 5 bases at V and 0 bases at J, with 11 bases between the two ends.